Presented here are 18 T cell receptor beta chains from one specimen sequenced in a study of shared clonotypes between healthy human individuals. The assay was immunoSEQ multiplex PCR, and TCRdb's table has in-frame clones only and misses some. This sample has about 490,000 clones, with 70% to 85% found just once. The specimen sequenced was PBMCs. These receptors were obtained from a woman aged 40 to 50 in good health. Some clones in this sample may be carry-over from other donors' samples.

This chain joins TRBV30 and TRBJ2-1; 7 bases agree with TRBD1. CDR3 length: 14 residues. CDR1 and CDR2 from the germline V gene are GTSNPN and SVGIG (reference sequence). Losses at the gene ends were 5 bases for V and 0 bases for J; bases not matched to a gene: 4. CDR3 coding DNA: TGTGCCTGGCTCACAGGGGACTCCTACAATGAGCAGTTCTTC. Its translation is CAWLTGDSYNEQFF.

This chain's CDR3 is CASTDPRGGDTQYF. CDR3 bases: TGTGCCAGCACCGACCCCAGAGGGGGAGATACGCAGTATTTT. The V and J genes are TRBV2 and TRBJ2-3, with a tentative D call TRBD1 (6 bases). Germline values: CDR1 SNHLY, CDR2 FYNNEI. V was trimmed by 7 bases and J by 5 bases, leaving 16 bases between them. The CDR3 extends over 14 amino acids.

The rearrangement joins TRBV5-1 to TRBJ2-3; D may correspond to TRBD1 or TRBD2 (5 bases each). Germline CDR1 SGHRS, CDR2 YFSETQ. The CDR3 runs 15 residues. Trimming left V 5 bases short and J 1 base short, with 14 bases between. The CDR3 loop reads CASSQGDPGTDTQYF. The CDR3 coding sequence is TGCGCCAGCAGTCAAGGGGACCCGGGCACAGATACGCAGTATTTT.

This chain links TRBV19 with TRBJ2-7; 12 bases line up with TRBD2. The germline CDR1 and CDR2 sequences are LNHDA and SQIVND (reference sequence). CDR3 size: 14 residues. After removal of 5 bases from V and 5 bases from J, the junction contained 4 bases not matched to a gene. Written as DNA, the CDR3 is TGTGCCAGTAGTGGACTAGCGGGACTAGACGAGCAGTACTTC. It encodes CASSGLAGLDEQYF.

The gene calls are TRBV5-6 and TRBJ2-7; 9 positions agree with TRBD1. The germline gives CDR1 SGHDT, CDR2 YYEEEE. V shed 1 base, J shed 1 base, and the junction held 3 bases outside the gene matches. There are 15 residues in the CDR3. The CDR3 loop reads CASSLPTGGSYEQYF. CDR3 in DNA: TGTGCCAGCAGCTTGCCGACAGGGGGTTCCTACGAGCAGTACTTC. Full variable domain (missing parts from reference TRBV5-6 and TRBJ2-7): DAGVTQSPTHLIKTRGQQVTLRCSPKSGHDTVSWYQQALGQGPQFIFQYYEEEERQRGNFPDRFSGHQFPNYSSELNVNALLLGDSALYLCASSLPTGGSYEQYFGPGTRLTVT.

The CDR3 DNA reads as TGTGCCAGCAGCTTCGAGATTGACACCGGGGAGCTGTTTTTT. This sequence encodes CASSFEIDTGELFF. This chain connects TRBV7-2 to TRBJ2-2; D remains ambiguous. There are 14 residues in the CDR3. Trimming pared 3 bases from V and 3 bases from J, leaving 8 bases between. Per the germline V gene, CDR1 is SGHTA and CDR2 is FQGNSA.

A remark on this clone: The same CDR3 also results from other DNA sequences found in this sample. The chain combines TRBV27 with TRBJ2-5, with D possibly being TRBD2 (5 bases). This CDR3 has 16 residues. Germline-derived CDR1 and CDR2 are MNHEY and SMNVEV (reference sequence). Trimming pared 6 bases from V and 5 bases from J, leaving 22 bases between. In nucleotides, the CDR3 is TGTGCCAGCAGATTCGAGCCGAGGGAGATACGGGAGACCCAGTACTTC. Its translation is CASRFEPREIRETQYF.

The chain links TRBV7-3 to TRBJ1-1, with D maybe TRBD1 (5 bases). This CDR3 has 14 amino acids. The V and J ends lost 3 bases and 1 base respectively, with 9 bases between them. Germline loops: CDR1 SGHTA, CDR2 FQGTGA. The CDR3 loop is CASSLSGGNTEAFF. CDR3 sequence (DNA): TGTGCCAGCAGCTTGTCGGGGGGGAACACTGAAGCTTTCTTT.

In its sample, this clone was seen once. The chain links TRBV7-9 to TRBJ2-1, with D possibly being TRBD2 (6 bases). There are 14 residues in the CDR3. Looked up from germline, CDR1 is SEHNR and CDR2 is FQNEAQ (reference sequence). V lost 7 bases and J 5 bases, leaving 15 bases between the germline ends. This CDR3 reads CASTLVSSDNEQFF. CDR3 bases: TGTGCCAGCACACTCGTATCTAGCGACAATGAGCAGTTCTTC.

The rearrangement uses TRBV29-1 and TRBJ2-3; 7 bases are shared with TRBD1. This CDR3 is built from 16 residues. Germline assignment: CDR1 SQVTM and CDR2 ANQGSEA. Trimming at V came to 2 bases and at J to 1 base, leaving 9 bases not matched to a gene. The CDR3 coding sequence is TGCAGCGTTGAATCCTGGGACACAGGGGGCACAGATACGCAGTATTTT. Translated: CSVESWDTGGTDTQYF.

Note on this clone: Within the sample, other DNA sequences also encode this same CDR3. The chain recombines TRBV18 with TRBJ2-7; D possibly corresponds to TRBD1 (6 bases). V was shortened by 3 bases and J by 4 bases, with 7 bases between the two germline ends. Germline V gene lookup returns CDR1 KGHSH and CDR2 LQKENI. The CDR3 length is 12 residues. CDR3 in DNA: TGTGCCAGCTCACCTACAGGGTACGAGCAGTACTTC. The encoded protein is CASSPTGYEQYF.

V usage is TRBV12-1 and J usage is TRBJ2-4; TRBD2, as called in the table, went unchecked against the DNA. TRBV12-1 is assigned pseudogene status. The CDR3 covers 21 residues. The CDR3 DNA reads TGTGCCAGCAGCCCCAAAATTCGACTAGCGGGATTCGAACTAGCCAAAAACATTCAGTACTTC. It translates to CASSPKIRLAGFELAKNIQYF.

The genes are TRBV5-4 and TRBJ2-1, with 9 bases fitting TRBD2. The V and J ends lost 4 bases and 5 bases, in that order; junction bases with no gene match: 10. CDR3 length: 16 amino acids. Germline CDR1 and CDR2: SGHNT and YYREEE (reference sequence). The CDR3 nucleotides are TGTGCCAGCAGCCCGGGCGGGGTAGCGGGAGACAATGAGCAGTTCTTC. Translated: CASSPGGVAGDNEQFF.

The rearrangement uses TRBV19 and TRBJ2-5, with D unresolved. From germline, CDR1 is LNHDA and CDR2 SQIVND (reference sequence). With 5 bases removed from V and 0 bases from J, the gap between germline ends came to 7 bases. The CDR3 runs to 13 residues. The CDR3, as DNA: TGTGCCAGTAGTTTAAGCAACCAAGAGACCCAGTACTTC. Protein: CASSLSNQETQYF.

The gene calls are TRBV19 and TRBJ1-2, with D perhaps TRBD1 (5 bases). The V end was cut by 4 bases, the J end by 2 bases, with 20 bases between. Germline loops: CDR1 LNHDA, CDR2 SQIVND (reference sequence). CDR3 size: 17 residues. The CDR3 DNA sequence: TGTGCCAGTAGTACGGGCATCTGGGGGAAAGAAAACTATGGCTACACCTTC. As protein: CASSTGIWGKENYGYTF.

The rearrangement uses TRBV28 and TRBJ1-2; a possible D gene is TRBD1 (6 bases). Trimming took off 5 bases at V and 3 bases at J, with 16 bases between the two ends. The length of the CDR3 is 15 residues. Germline V gene sequence: CDR1 MDHEN, CDR2 SYDVKM. CDR3 coding DNA: TGTGCCAGCAGTCCGGGAGGGGGGGCTTACTATGGCTACACCTTC. Its translation: CASSPGGGAYYGYTF.

For this clone: A far larger clone is one nucleotide away, so this likely arose from a read error. This sample includes further DNA sequences coding for the same CDR3. The V call is TRBV30, the J call TRBJ2-5; no firm D call. This CDR3 comprises 13 residues. The V end was cut by 3 bases, the J end by 2 bases, with 10 bases between. Germline CDR1 reads GTSNPN; CDR2 reads SVGIG (reference sequence). The CDR3 nucleotides are TGTGCCTGGAGCAGAGTCCTTCAAGAGACCCAGTACTTC. This translates into CAWSRVLQETQYF.

The chain has TRBV9 and TRBJ1-3, with TRBD1 as a possible D gene (5 bases). The V gene lost 3 bases and the J gene lost 2 bases, with 9 bases spanning the gap. From germline, CDR1 is SGDLS and CDR2 YYNGEE. The CDR3 has 14 residues. This CDR3 is CASSARDAGNTIYF. DNA for the CDR3: TGTGCCAGCAGCGCCCGGGACGCTGGAAACACCATATATTTT.